This T cell receptor (beta chain) stems from a study of T cells in Graves' hyperthyroidism and ophthalmopathy. Whole-study context: Any treatment followed the collection of peripheral blood at initial diagnosis.

This clonotype occurred many times. Authors of the study amplified TCR beta CDR3 regions from RNA transcripts. A first-round RT-PCR of the TCR CDR3 used the HTBI primer set. TCRdb ran MiXCR on the multiplex PCR reads and lists one entry per CDR3 protein. The sample carries about 400,000 distinct CDR3 sequences, about 14% recorded once. This CDR3 region has 13 residues. V was clipped by 6 bases and J by 6 bases, with 18 bases between them. CDR1 and CDR2 from the germline V gene are DFQATT and SNEGSKA (reference sequence). The J gene is TRBJ2-7, the V gene TRBV20-1; D is possibly TRBD1 or TRBD2 (6 bases each). The receptor was isolated from a man in his forties or fifties with Graves' ophthalmopathy. The sample comprised blood. CDR3 residues: CSAWGVRGSEQYF. Written as DNA, the CDR3 is TGCAGTGCCTGGGGGGTAAGGGGGAGCGAGCAGTACTTC.